This is a list of T cell receptor beta chains from one sample in a study of blood T cell repertoires in COVID-19. The data were produced by immunoSEQ multiplex PCR, yet TCRdb's version contains in-frame clones alone and is incomplete. The sample holds some 190,000 clones, approximately 87% seen once. The sample was peripheral blood. These receptors all stem from an older person with COVID-19, enrolled during active disease. Each CDR3 is given with its conserved first and last residue.

j_call: TRBJ2-1
v_call: TRBV5-1
cdr3_aa: CASSRGGPRYNEQFF

j_call: TRBJ2-7
v_call: TRBV25-1
cdr3_aa: CASLEVSAGGDSYEQYF

j_call: TRBJ2-3
v_call: TRBV24-1
cdr3_aa: CATSDRQTDTQYF

j_call: TRBJ2-1
v_call: TRBV6-5
cdr3_aa: CASSRLAGNNEQFF

j_call: TRBJ2-1
v_call: TRBV7-9
cdr3_aa: CASSSPRVRGRSNEQFF

j_call: TRBJ1-6
v_call: TRBV5-1
cdr3_aa: CASSLTASDSPLHF

j_call: TRBJ2-7
v_call: TRBV6-1
cdr3_aa: CASSERQEQYF

j_call: TRBJ1-2
v_call: TRBV7-8
cdr3_aa: CASSLGMTGGYTF

j_call: TRBJ2-3
v_call: TRBV24-1
cdr3_aa: CATSRGEYTDTQYF

j_call: TRBJ2-7
v_call: TRBV11-2
cdr3_aa: CASSSQGWGEQYF

j_call: TRBJ2-3
v_call: TRBV27
cdr3_aa: CASSMPSGGTDTQYF

j_call: TRBJ1-6
v_call: TRBV27
cdr3_aa: CASSLQGYSPLHF

j_call: TRBJ1-3
v_call: TRBV7-9
cdr3_aa: CASTPLRGSSGNTIYF

j_call: TRBJ2-1
v_call: TRBV7-9
cdr3_aa: CASSYQGPAGNEQFF

j_call: TRBJ2-7
v_call: TRBV7-8
cdr3_aa: CASSLAAGGPPYEQYF

j_call: TRBJ2-7
v_call: TRBV11-3
cdr3_aa: CASSPFASPYEQYF

j_call: TRBJ1-2
v_call: TRBV10-3
cdr3_aa: CAIGVQGNYGYTF

j_call: TRBJ2-3
v_call: TRBV7-6
cdr3_aa: CASSRQGRVPDTQYF

j_call: TRBJ1-2
v_call: TRBV16
cdr3_aa: CASSQLRIGYGYTF

j_call: TRBJ2-3
v_call: TRBV4-3
cdr3_aa: CASSQDRRAGAPADTQYF

j_call: TRBJ2-3
v_call: TRBV2
cdr3_aa: CASTLDSRADTQYF

j_call: TRBJ1-2
v_call: TRBV7-2
cdr3_aa: CASSLRTGENYGYTF

j_call: TRBJ1-2
v_call: TRBV3-1/TRBV3-2
cdr3_aa: CASSQDSEGEHRMRGYTF